What follows are 32 T cell receptor beta chains derived from one specimen sequenced in a study of shared clonotypes between healthy human individuals. Sequencing used immunoSEQ multiplex PCR; TCRdb keeps in-frame clones, though not all of them. The repertoire holds about 2,500,000 clones, with around 94% as singletons. The sample comprised naive CD4+ T cells sorted from blood. This sample's subset: CD45RA+ positively selected. The receptors derive from a young man in good health.

The chain recombines TRBV18 with TRBJ2-3; TRBD1 matches at 7 bases. The CDR3 loop spans 15 amino acids. V lost 6 bases, J lost 0 bases, and 6 bases stayed unmatched. Per germline, CDR1 KGHSH and CDR2 LQKENI. CDR3 amino acids: CASSRNRGSTDTQYF. CDR3 bases: TGTGCCAGCTCGCGAAACAGGGGTAGCACAGATACGCAGTATTTT.

On this clone itself: Within the sample, other DNA sequences also encode this same CDR3. The J gene is TRBJ1-3, the V gene TRBV6-6; D is undetermined. Germline-derived CDR1 and CDR2 are MNHNY and SVGAGI (reference sequence). This CDR3 is 12 amino acids long. The V gene lost 6 bases and the J gene lost 0 bases, with 3 bases spanning the gap. CDR3 amino acids: CASRSSGNTIYF. DNA of the CDR3: TGTGCCAGCAGAAGCTCTGGAAACACCATATATTTT.

The CDR3 DNA sequence: TGTGCCAGCAGTCCCGGGGTTCATCAGCCCCAGCATTTT. It specifies CASSPGVHQPQHF. The chain is built from TRBV6-5 and TRBJ1-5, with D uncertain. The germline V gene encodes CDR1 MNHEY and CDR2 SVGAGI. The CDR3 sequence is 13 residues long. Trimming removed 5 bases at V and 5 bases at J, with 10 bases between.

This chain uses TRBV9 with TRBJ2-1; D is unresolved. V was trimmed by 3 bases and J by 4 bases, leaving 8 bases between them. Germline CDR1 and CDR2: SGDLS and YYNGEE. The CDR3 has 13 amino acids. The CDR3 region is CASSAALYNEQFF. The DNA of the CDR3 is TGTGCCAGCAGCGCTGCTCTGTACAATGAGCAGTTCTTC. Supplemented by reference TRBV9 and TRBJ2-1, the full variable domain reads DSGVTQTPKHLITATGQRVTLRCSPRSGDLSVYWYQQSLDQGLQFLIQYYNGEERAKGNILERFSAQQFPDLHSELNLSSLELGDSALYFCASSAALYNEQFFGPGTRLTVL.

The genes are TRBV5-1 and TRBJ1-1, with D possibly being TRBD1 (5 bases). V was shortened by 4 bases and J by 1 base, with 17 bases between the two germline ends. The V gene's germline CDR1 is SGHRS and CDR2 YFSETQ. CDR3 length: 16 residues. The CDR3 loop is CASSPGGRTRNTEAFF. For the CDR3, the DNA is TGCGCCAGCAGCCCGGGGGGGAGGACTCGGAACACTGAAGCTTTCTTT.

This chain joins TRBV7-6 and TRBJ2-2; TRBD1 matches at 7 bases. Trimming took 4 bases from V and 5 from J; bases not matched to a gene: 13. CDR3 length: 17 amino acids. The germline gives CDR1 SGHVS, CDR2 FNYEAQ. The CDR3, as DNA: TGTGCCAGCAGCTCACCGATTTACAGGGGCGGAACCGGGGAGCTGTTTTTT. Its protein product is CASSSPIYRGGTGELFF.

A note on this clone: Other DNA sequences in this specimen translate into the identical CDR3. CDR3 protein: CASSLALAGGQETQYF. In DNA form, the CDR3 reads TGTGCCAGCAGCTTAGCTCTAGCGGGGGGTCAAGAGACCCAGTACTTC. The rearrangement uses TRBV11-2 and TRBJ2-5, with 11 bases that match TRBD2. There are 16 residues in the CDR3. CDR1 is SGHAT, CDR2 FQNNGV, per germline. J gave up 2 bases and V 1 base, and 3 bases lay outside the gene matches.

The chain carries TRBV2 and TRBJ1-2; unclear D gene. V was clipped by 7 bases and J by 3 bases, with 18 bases between them. Looked up from germline, CDR1 is SNHLY and CDR2 is FYNNEI. The CDR3 consists of 15 residues. This chain's CDR3 is CASITPRLGDYGYTF. As DNA, the CDR3 is TGTGCCAGCATCACCCCCCGGCTAGGAGACTATGGCTACACCTTC.

The chain carries TRBV7-2 and TRBJ2-1; TRBD2 is a possible D gene (6 bases). Trimming cost V 5 bases and J 1 base, with 12 bases left between them. This CDR3 is 15 amino acids long. CDR1 SGHTA and CDR2 FQGNSA come from the germline V gene. This chain's CDR3 is CASSVTGTSYNEQFF. The CDR3 DNA is TGTGCCAGCAGCGTGACCGGGACTTCCTACAATGAGCAGTTCTTC.

V and J are TRBV5-1 and TRBJ1-1; D ambiguous. The CDR3 length is 14 residues. CDR1 is SGHRS, CDR2 YFSETQ, per germline. The germline V and J ends were trimmed by 6 bases and 4 bases, with 16 bases remaining between them. The CDR3 DNA is TGCGCCAGCACCTCGGATCGGGGTGGCACTGAAGCTTTCTTT. The encoded protein is CASTSDRGGTEAFF.

The chain uses TRBV30 and TRBJ1-1; the D gene is possibly TRBD1 (6 bases). The CDR3 length is 13 residues. Trimming pared 3 bases from V and 4 bases from J, leaving 12 bases between. The germline gives CDR1 GTSNPN, CDR2 SVGIG (reference sequence). The CDR3, as DNA: TGTGCCTGGAGAGCGCCAGGGGTCACTGAAGCTTTCTTT. Translating gives CAWRAPGVTEAFF.

The CDR3 is CASRGDRWAHYEQYF. The DNA of the CDR3 is TGTGCCAGCCGGGGCGACAGGTGGGCCCACTACGAGCAGTACTTC. The chain is built from TRBV11-2 and TRBJ2-7; tentatively, D is TRBD1 (6 bases). Germline V gene lookup returns CDR1 SGHAT and CDR2 FQNNGV. The CDR3 length is 15 residues. V lost 8 bases, J lost 3 bases, and 20 bases lay in between.

A few counts support this clone. The chain has TRBV2 and TRBJ1-5, with D possibly matching TRBD1 (5 bases). Trimming stripped 6 bases from V and 4 bases from J, with 10 bases between. CDR1 is SNHLY and CDR2 is FYNNEI in the germline V gene. The CDR3 is made up of 13 amino acids. The CDR3 DNA follows: TGTGCCAGCAGACAGGAGGAGAATCAGCCCCAGCATTTT. Encoded protein: CASRQEENQPQHF.

This clone was observed a handful of times. CDR3 nucleotides: TGTGCCTGGAGTACAGGGGGCGGGAATGAAAAACTGTTTTTT. Translating gives CAWSTGGGNEKLFF. V gene TRBV30 combines with J gene TRBJ1-4; 9 positions match TRBD1. CDR3 length: 14 residues. Germline-derived CDR1 and CDR2 are GTSNPN and SVGIG (reference sequence). Trimming cost V 2 bases and J 5 bases; bases outside gene matches: 3.

The chain recombines TRBV5-6 with TRBJ1-2, with unresolved D. V gave up 0 bases and J gave up 8 bases, with 14 bases separating them. CDR3 length: 14 residues. In germline, CDR1 is SGHDT, CDR2 YYEEEE. DNA for the CDR3: TGTGCCAGCAGCTTGGCCTTAAAGGGAGGCGGCTACACCTTC. Translation: CASSLALKGGGYTF. Based on the CDR3 plus reference TRBV5-6 and TRBJ1-2, the full variable domain is DAGVTQSPTHLIKTRGQQVTLRCSPKSGHDTVSWYQQALGQGPQFIFQYYEEEERQRGNFPDRFSGHQFPNYSSELNVNALLLGDSALYLCASSLALKGGGYTFGSGTRLTVV.

This clone was found a few times. This chain links TRBV18 with TRBJ1-1; 9 positions agree with TRBD1. In germline, CDR1 is KGHSH, CDR2 LQKENI. The CDR3 sequence is 14 residues long. V shed 4 bases, J shed 3 bases, and the junction held 3 bases outside the gene matches. The CDR3 is CASSRDRVDTEAFF. The CDR3 DNA follows: TGTGCCAGCTCACGGGACAGGGTTGACACTGAAGCTTTCTTT.

The V and J genes are TRBV5-4 and TRBJ1-2; D gene uncertain. V was cut by 5 bases and J by 10 bases, with 18 bases left in between. This CDR3 contains 13 residues. From germline, CDR1 is SGHNT and CDR2 YYREEE (reference sequence). CDR3 amino acids: CASSPGRGRSYTF. The CDR3 DNA follows: TGTGCCAGCAGTCCCGGACGGGGTAGATCCTACACCTTC.

The chain employs TRBV7-8 and TRBJ2-3, with D uncertain. V lost 1 base to trimming and J lost 2 bases, with 13 bases between them. The germline V gene has CDR1 SGHVS and CDR2 FQNEAQ. The CDR3 extends over 16 amino acids. CDR3 loop: CASSLVRKIITDTQYF. In DNA form, the CDR3 reads TGTGCCAGCAGCTTAGTTAGGAAGATTATCACAGATACGCAGTATTTT.

This sequence joins TRBV7-9 and TRBJ2-2; 15 bases line up with TRBD2. J lost 6 bases, V lost 3 bases, and 2 bases had no gene match. CDR1 and CDR2 (germline): SEHNR, FQNEAQ (reference sequence). The length of the CDR3 is 16 residues. The CDR3 bases are TGTGCCAGCAGCTTCGGACTAGCGGGAGGGCCCGGGGAGCTGTTTTTT. It codes for CASSFGLAGGPGELFF.

V usage is TRBV30 and J usage is TRBJ2-1; maybe TRBD2 (6 bases). V gave up 5 bases and J gave up 16 bases, with 15 bases separating them. In germline, CDR1 is GTSNPN, CDR2 SVGIG (reference sequence). The CDR3 covers 10 residues. For the CDR3, the DNA is TGTGCCTGGGGGGGACTGGGGATATTCTTC. Translating it yields CAWGGLGIFF.

The chain is built from TRBV7-2 and TRBJ2-5; D is possibly TRBD1 or TRBD2 (5 bases each). The CDR3 has 18 residues. The V end was cut by 1 base, the J end by 6 bases, with 24 bases between. Per the germline V gene, CDR1 is SGHTA and CDR2 is FQGNSA. The CDR3 protein is CASSLGGVGQRGRKTQYF. In DNA, the CDR3 is TGTGCCAGCAGCTTAGGAGGGGTCGGGCAGAGAGGTCGAAAGACCCAGTACTTC. Together with reference TRBV7-2 and TRBJ2-5, the CDR3 gives the full variable domain: GAGVSQSPSNKVTEKGKDVELRCDPISGHTALYWYRQSLGQGLEFLIYFQGNSAPDKSGLPSDRFSAERTGGSVSTLTIQRTQQEDSAVYLCASSLGGVGQRGRKTQYFGPGTRLLVL.

V usage is TRBV6-5 and J usage is TRBJ2-2; no clear D gene. The CDR3 consists of 14 residues. V was pared by 5 bases and J by 6 bases, with 13 bases between. Germline CDR1 is MNHEY and CDR2 is SVGAGI. CDR3 region: CASSPYYGAGELFF. The CDR3 region has the DNA TGTGCCAGCAGTCCGTATTATGGGGCCGGGGAGCTGTTTTTT.

The V and J genes are TRBV5-6 and TRBJ1-2, with TRBD1 as a possible D gene (6 bases). Trimming removed 2 bases at V and 8 bases at J, with 13 bases between. CDR1 is SGHDT and CDR2 is YYEEEE in the germline V gene. There are 13 residues in the CDR3. The DNA for the CDR3 is TGTGCCAGCAGCTTCGCTCAGGGGACGGGCTACACCTTC. It is translated as CASSFAQGTGYTF.

The chain joins TRBV6-5 to TRBJ2-1, with no clear D. The CDR3 spans 15 residues. From germline, CDR1 is MNHEY and CDR2 SVGAGI. V was cut by 4 bases and J by 5 bases, with 15 bases left in between. The CDR3 sequence is CASSWALGMDNEQFF. The DNA for the CDR3 is TGTGCCAGCAGTTGGGCTTTGGGGATGGACAATGAGCAGTTCTTC.

The rearrangement uses TRBV18 and TRBJ2-7; 8 bases are a match to TRBD1. The CDR3 sequence is 14 residues long. Looked up from germline, CDR1 is KGHSH and CDR2 is LQKENI. The V gene end was trimmed by 6 bases and the J gene end by 4 bases; junction bases not matched to a gene: 8. In nucleotides, the CDR3 is TGTGCCAGCTCGGGTAGAGACAGGGGATACGAGCAGTACTTC. It encodes CASSGRDRGYEQYF.

This chain uses TRBV19 with TRBJ1-1, with 9 bases lining up with TRBD1. The CDR3 sequence is 16 residues long. Per germline, CDR1 LNHDA and CDR2 SQIVND (reference sequence). With V trimmed by 6 bases and J by 1 base, 9 bases remained unmatched. CDR3 sequence reads: CASSTAPDRGNTEAFF. CDR3 in DNA: TGTGCCAGTAGCACTGCTCCGGACAGGGGGAACACTGAAGCTTTCTTT.

This chain connects TRBV27 to TRBJ1-1; no reliable D call. Germline-derived CDR1 and CDR2 are MNHEY and SMNVEV (reference sequence). Trimming took 1 base from V and 7 from J, leaving 13 bases between them. The CDR3 sequence is 14 residues long. The CDR3 spells CASSLLEKVGEAFF. In DNA, the CDR3 is TGTGCCAGCAGTTTATTAGAGAAGGTCGGTGAAGCTTTCTTT.

V gene TRBV2 combines with J gene TRBJ2-7; 8 nucleotides agree with TRBD1. V lost 6 bases, J lost 6 bases, and 10 bases stayed unmatched. The CDR3 has 14 amino acids. Germline lookup yields CDR1 SNHLY and CDR2 FYNNEI. CDR3 sequence reads: CASRRQTTGVEQYF. For the CDR3, the DNA is TGTGCCAGCAGGAGACAAACGACAGGGGTCGAGCAGTACTTC. Full variable domain (missing parts from reference TRBV2 and TRBJ2-7): EPEVTQTPSHQVTQMGQEVILRCVPISNHLYFYWYRQILGQKVEFLVSFYNNEISEKSEIFDDQFSVERPDGSNFTLKIRSTKLEDSAMYFCASRRQTTGVEQYFGPGTRLTVT.

This clone has a single count. Other DNA sequences from this sample encode an identical CDR3 as well. This chain uses TRBV7-2 with TRBJ1-1, with D perhaps TRBD1 (6 bases). The length of the CDR3 is 14 residues. The germline gives CDR1 SGHTA, CDR2 FQGNSA. The V and J ends lost 6 bases and 2 bases respectively, with 13 bases between them. In DNA, the CDR3 is TGTGCCAGCAGTCGGACGGGGGGCAACACTGAAGCTTTCTTT. Residues: CASSRTGGNTEAFF.

The chain has TRBV11-2 and TRBJ2-5; TRBD2 matches 7 bases. Germline lookup yields CDR1 SGHAT and CDR2 FQNNGV. V dropped 0 bases and J dropped 5; count of bases not matched to a gene: 6. CDR3 length: 15 amino acids. The CDR3 DNA is TGTGCCAGCAGCTTAGAGGGGGGTAGCGGGGAGACCCAGTACTTC. Translating gives CASSLEGGSGETQYF.

The V and J genes are TRBV5-1 and TRBJ2-6; D gene uncertain. The V and J ends lost 3 bases and 4 bases respectively, with 17 bases between them. The germline CDR1 and CDR2 sequences are SGHRS and YFSETQ. There are 17 residues in the CDR3. The CDR3, as DNA: TGCGCCAGCAGCTCAAATGTTCCCACTCCAGGGGCCAACGTCCTGACTTTC. Encoded protein: CASSSNVPTPGANVLTF.

The chain has TRBV18 and TRBJ2-2; 7 nucleotides align to TRBD1. The CDR3 runs to 16 residues. CDR1 and CDR2 (germline): KGHSH, LQKENI. V shed 6 bases, J shed 3 bases, and the junction held 10 bases outside the gene matches. CDR3 sequence reads: CASSVFDREYTGELFF. In nucleotides, the CDR3 is TGTGCCAGCTCCGTTTTCGACAGGGAGTACACCGGGGAGCTGTTTTTT.